This T cell receptor (beta chain) was identified during a study of PD-L1 blockade in urothelial cancer. Study at large: Analyzed time points were 3 weeks (second dose) and 6 weeks after therapy began.

As to time point: peripheral blood 6 weeks after treatment start. Profiling relied on immunoSEQ multiplex PCR, and the TCRdb table lists in-frame clones only, not all of them. The data show 23,000 or so clones, with more than 70% seen just once and roughly 1.6% held by the top ten. The clonotype comes from a man aged 70-80 years with urothelial cancer. This material consisted of PBMCs, taken around atezolizumab (anti-PD-L1) treatment.

CDR3 amino acids: CSVYRGTDNTEAFF. CDR3 DNA sequence: TGCAGCGTTTACCGGGGGACAGACAACACTGAAGCTTTCTTT. This sequence joins TRBV29-1 and TRBJ1-1; 7 bases fit TRBD1. CDR3 length: 14 residues. After removal of 5 bases from V and 2 bases from J, the junction contained 8 bases not matched to a gene. The germline V gene encodes CDR1 SQVTM and CDR2 ANQGSEA. Variable domain in full (rest from reference TRBV29-1 and TRBJ1-1): SAVISQKPSRDICQRGTSLTIQCQVDSQVTMMFWYRQQPGQSLTLIATANQGSEATYESGFVIDKFPISRPNLTFSTLTVSNMSPEDSSIYLCSVYRGTDNTEAFFGQGTRLTVV.